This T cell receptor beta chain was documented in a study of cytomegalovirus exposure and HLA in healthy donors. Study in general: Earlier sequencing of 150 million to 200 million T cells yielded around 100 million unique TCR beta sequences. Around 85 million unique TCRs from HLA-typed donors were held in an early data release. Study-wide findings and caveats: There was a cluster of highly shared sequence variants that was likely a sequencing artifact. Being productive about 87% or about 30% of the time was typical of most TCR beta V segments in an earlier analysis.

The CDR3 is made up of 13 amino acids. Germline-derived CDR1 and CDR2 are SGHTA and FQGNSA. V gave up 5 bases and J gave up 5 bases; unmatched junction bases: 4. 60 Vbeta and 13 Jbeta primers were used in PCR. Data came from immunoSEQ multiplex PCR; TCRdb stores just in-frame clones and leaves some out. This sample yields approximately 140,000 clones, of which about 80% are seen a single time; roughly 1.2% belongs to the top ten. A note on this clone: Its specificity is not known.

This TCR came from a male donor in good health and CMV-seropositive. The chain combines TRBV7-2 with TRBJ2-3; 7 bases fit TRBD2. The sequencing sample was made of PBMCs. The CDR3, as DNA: TGTGCCAGCAGCAAGCGGGAAGAAGATACGCAGTATTTT. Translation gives CASSKREEDTQYF.